The 23 T cell receptor beta chains reported below all come from one sample, sequenced in a study of vaccination effects on CD4 cells after COVID-19. The data were produced by immunoSEQ multiplex PCR, yet TCRdb's version contains in-frame clones alone and is incomplete. Of roughly 42,000 clones listed, around 77% are singletons. Viral peptide pools were used in the ViraFEST assay to expand antigen-specific CD4+ T cells, and sequencing came afterward. Subsequent to roughly 9 days of culture, CD4+ T cells were isolated. None of these healthy vaccinees had been infected with SARS-CoV-2 before vaccination. These TCRs are of unknown antigen specificity. The sample in question was CD4+ T cells from PBMCs cultured with HCoV-NL63 spike peptides, obtained before COVID-19 vaccination. The receptor set was obtained from a human donor who received a COVID-19 vaccine.

The rearrangement uses TRBV4-3 and TRBJ2-3, with 9 nucleotides matching TRBD2. After removal of 4 bases from V and 5 bases from J, the junction contained 7 bases not matched to a gene. The CDR3 has 15 amino acids. CDR1 and CDR2 (germline): LGHNA, YSLEER. This CDR3 reads CASSPLAGSGDTQYF. CDR3 bases: TGCGCCAGCAGCCCGCTAGCGGGGAGCGGAGATACGCAGTATTTT.

The chain joins TRBV7-2 to TRBJ1-1, with 7 positions matching TRBD1. CDR3 size: 15 residues. Germline V gives CDR1 SGHTA, CDR2 FQGNSA. V gave up 3 bases and J gave up 4 bases; unmatched junction bases: 8. The CDR3: CASSFTTGSITEAFF. DNA for the CDR3: TGTGCCAGCAGCTTCACGACAGGGAGCATCACTGAAGCTTTCTTT.

The sample holds a few counts of this clone. The chain combines TRBV7-2 with TRBJ1-2; 8 bases are shared with TRBD1. J lost 4 bases, V lost 5 bases, and 9 bases had no gene match. The CDR3 runs to 15 residues. The germline gives CDR1 SGHTA, CDR2 FQGNSA. CDR3 nucleotides: TGTGCCAGCAGCCCGGACGGGACAGGTGGCTATGGCTACACCTTC. Encoded protein: CASSPDGTGGYGYTF.

The gene calls are TRBV10-2 and TRBJ1-2; D may be TRBD1 (6 bases). V dropped 8 bases and J dropped 8 bases, with 21 bases sitting between them. Germline-derived CDR1 and CDR2 are WSHSY and SAAADI. The length of the CDR3 is 14 residues. The CDR3 spells CASGPRGQQSGYTF. CDR3 coding DNA: TGCGCCAGCGGGCCACGAGGACAGCAAAGCGGCTACACCTTC.

This chain uses TRBV7-9 with TRBJ1-1, with 9 nucleotides matching TRBD1. V gave up 5 bases and J gave up 6 bases; unmatched junction bases: 7. This CDR3 is built from 14 residues. The germline V gene has CDR1 SEHNR and CDR2 FQNEAQ (reference sequence). CDR3 sequence reads: CASSPRRQGAEAFF. The CDR3 nucleotides read TGTGCCAGCAGCCCCCGGAGACAGGGGGCTGAAGCTTTCTTT.

This chain connects TRBV6-6 to TRBJ2-1, with 8 bases lining up with TRBD1. Losses at the gene ends were 8 bases for V and 4 bases for J; bases not matched to a gene: 7. This CDR3 comprises 14 residues. CDR1 MNHNY and CDR2 SVGAGI come from the germline V gene (reference sequence). The CDR3 DNA sequence: TGTGCCAGCGCCCCAGGGGGCACGTACAATGAGCAGTTCTTC. Translating it yields CASAPGGTYNEQFF.

V usage is TRBV10-2 and J usage is TRBJ2-2; 10 bases agree with TRBD2. CDR1 is WSHSY, CDR2 SAAADI, per germline. The ends lost 8 bases at V and 4 bases at J; junction bases unmatched: 4. This CDR3 spans 14 amino acids. For the CDR3, the DNA is TGCGCCAGCGGGCTAGCGGGGGTCACCGGGGAGCTGTTTTTT. Translation gives CASGLAGVTGELFF.

This rearrangement joins TRBV30 to TRBJ1-4; possible D gene TRBD1, 6 bases. Germline V gene lookup returns CDR1 GTSNPN and CDR2 SVGIG (reference sequence). Trimming removed 4 bases from V and 5 bases from J, with 14 bases in between. CDR3 size: 14 residues. CDR3 in DNA: TGTGCCTGGACGAGGGCAGGGGCAAATGAAAAACTGTTTTTT. It codes for CAWTRAGANEKLFF.

The genes are TRBV19 and TRBJ2-2, with 9 bases that match TRBD1. Germline lookup yields CDR1 LNHDA and CDR2 SQIVND (reference sequence). This CDR3 has 14 residues. V trimming: 2 bases; J trimming: 6 bases; junction bases outside the gene matches: 1. CDR3 DNA: TGTGCCAGTAGTATAACAGGGGGCCCCGGGGAGCTGTTTTTT. Its protein is CASSITGGPGELFF.

In this sample, this clone turned up once. The CDR3 nucleotides read TGTGCCAGCAGTTCGGCAGGGGCGCTGGGTAGGACTGAAGCTTTCTTT. Its protein product is CASSSAGALGRTEAFF. The V call is TRBV6-2 or TRBV6-3, the J call TRBJ1-1; D is possibly TRBD1 (6 bases). Germline V gene sequence: CDR1 MNHEY, CDR2 SVGEGT. V was clipped by 4 bases and J by 5 bases, with 20 bases between them. CDR3 length equals 16 residues.

The chain uses TRBV3-1 (or the pseudogene TRBV3-2) and TRBJ1-5, with 7 bases identical to TRBD1. Per the germline V gene, CDR1 is LGHDT and CDR2 is YNNKEL (reference sequence). Trimming cost V 3 bases and J 7 bases; bases outside gene matches: 6. There are 14 residues in the CDR3. CDR3 sequence (DNA): TGTGCCAGCAGCCAGGGACAGTATAACCAGCCCCAGCATTTT. The encoded protein is CASSQGQYNQPQHF.

The V call is TRBV4-1, the J call TRBJ2-7; D unclear. The V end was cut by 4 bases, the J end by 0 bases, with 16 bases between. CDR1 MGHRA and CDR2 YSYEKL come from the germline V gene. There are 16 residues in the CDR3. The CDR3 loop is CASSPRTAISSYEQYV. The CDR3 nucleotides are TGCGCCAGCAGCCCAAGGACCGCTATCAGCTCCTACGAGCAGTACGTC.

This clone has only one observation. This chain links TRBV3-1 (or the pseudogene TRBV3-2) with TRBJ2-3; TRBD1 matches 7 bases. Germline loops: CDR1 LGHDT, CDR2 YNNKEL (reference sequence). V trimming: 1 base; J trimming: 2 bases; junction bases outside the gene matches: 9. This CDR3 has 17 residues. CDR3: CASSQGRDSQATDTQYF. The CDR3 nucleotides are TGTGCCAGCAGCCAAGGACGGGACAGTCAGGCCACAGATACGCAGTATTTT.

V gene TRBV11-3 combines with J gene TRBJ1-2; 11 nucleotides match TRBD1. Losses at the gene ends were 5 bases for V and 6 bases for J; bases not matched to a gene: 11. Germline V CDR1 and CDR2: SGHNT, YENEEA. The CDR3 is 16 amino acids. The CDR3 region is CASSPADRGLFDGYTF. CDR3 in DNA: TGTGCCAGCAGCCCCGCGGACAGGGGGCTTTTCGATGGCTACACCTTC.

The gene calls are TRBV19 and TRBJ2-6, with no clear D. Germline CDR1 LNHDA, CDR2 SQIVND (reference sequence). The CDR3 contains 16 residues. V lost 3 bases, J lost 4 bases, and 13 bases lay in between. CDR3 DNA: TGTGCCAGTAGTATGACGGGTTTGAAGGGGGCCAACGTCCTGACTTTC. Its translation is CASSMTGLKGANVLTF. The full variable domain, completed using reference TRBV19 and TRBJ2-6, is DGGITQSPKYLFRKEGQNVTLSCEQNLNHDAMYWYRQDPGQGLRLIYYSQIVNDFQKGDIAEGYSVSREKKESFPLTVTSAQKNPTAFYLCASSMTGLKGANVLTFGAGSRLTVL.

The J gene is TRBJ1-4, the V gene TRBV28; 7 nucleotides agree with TRBD1. Germline V lookup: CDR1 MDHEN, CDR2 SYDVKM. The CDR3 has 15 residues. J gave up 2 bases and V 5 bases, and 5 bases lay outside the gene matches. Here the CDR3 DNA reads TGTGCCAGCAGTAGTACAGGGGCGACTAATGAAAAACTGTTTTTT. It is translated as CASSSTGATNEKLFF.

The chain links TRBV9 to TRBJ2-3, with no clear D. V was clipped by 0 bases and J by 5 bases, with 7 bases between them. The germline V gene has CDR1 SGDLS and CDR2 YYNGEE. The CDR3 is 13 amino acids. DNA for the CDR3: TGTGCCAGCAGCGTAGAAGTACGAGATACGCAGTATTTT. As protein: CASSVEVRDTQYF.

This sequence joins TRBV28 and TRBJ1-1, with D hard to call. Trimming stripped 4 bases from V and 3 bases from J, with 12 bases between. CDR1 is MDHEN and CDR2 is SYDVKM in the germline V gene. This CDR3 comprises 14 residues. The CDR3 nucleotides are TGTGCCAGCAGTTCCCCGACTAGGGACACTGAAGCTTTCTTT. Protein: CASSSPTRDTEAFF. Full variable domain (remainder filled in from reference TRBV28 and TRBJ1-1): DVKVTQSSRYLVKRTGEKVFLECVQDMDHENMFWYRQDPGLGLRLIYFSYDVKMKEKGDIPEGYSVSREKKERFSLILESASTNQTSMYLCASSSPTRDTEAFFGQGTRLTVV.

The J gene is TRBJ1-6, the V gene TRBV6-5; no definite D call. The CDR3 length is 11 residues. Germline lookup yields CDR1 MNHEY and CDR2 SVGAGI. Trimming pared 6 bases from V and 6 bases from J, leaving 3 bases between. The CDR3 here is CASRSNSPLHF. Here the CDR3 DNA reads TGTGCCAGCAGGTCTAATTCACCCCTCCACTTT.

The chain carries TRBV11-2 and TRBJ2-1; 7 nucleotides line up with TRBD1. The CDR3 consists of 15 residues. J gave up 2 bases and V 10 bases, and 11 bases lay outside the gene matches. Germline CDR1 reads SGHAT; CDR2 reads FQNNGV. In DNA form, the CDR3 reads TGTGCCACCCAGCAACAGACAGGGCCCTACAATGAGCAGTTCTTC. Protein product: CATQQQTGPYNEQFF.

The J gene is TRBJ1-2, the V gene TRBV7-8, with TRBD1 identical over 9 bases. Germline V CDR1 and CDR2: SGHVS, FQNEAQ. This CDR3 has 16 amino acids. Germline trimming cut 4 bases from V and 3 bases from J; bases unmatched to any gene: 9. This CDR3 is CASSSEKGQGHYGYTF. CDR3 coding DNA: TGTGCCAGCAGCTCAGAGAAAGGACAGGGGCACTATGGCTACACCTTC.

The genes are TRBV9 and TRBJ2-3, with D unclear. This CDR3 spans 16 amino acids. V was clipped by 0 bases and J by 2 bases, with 13 bases between them. CDR1 is SGDLS and CDR2 is YYNGEE in the germline V gene. The CDR3 DNA reads as TGTGCCAGCAGCGTAGGACAACCCGCCGTCACAGATACGCAGTATTTT. This encodes CASSVGQPAVTDTQYF.

The genes are TRBV5-6 and TRBJ2-2; tentative D call: TRBD2 (5 bases). Trimming removed 3 bases from V and 5 bases from J, with 14 bases in between. CDR1 SGHDT and CDR2 YYEEEE come from the germline V gene. This CDR3 region has 15 residues. DNA of the CDR3: TGTGCCAGCAGCTACCCGGGGTGGGGTACCGGGGAGCTGTTTTTT. This sequence encodes CASSYPGWGTGELFF.